Reported below is one TCR beta chain. The antigen is not known. The sample comes from a study of cytomegalovirus exposure and HLA in healthy donors. This CDR3 spans 14 amino acids. Germline V lookup: CDR1 MNHEY, CDR2 SVGAGI. Notes on the study in general: With high specificity and sensitivity, the classifier reportedly diagnosed cytomegalovirus status. Presence/absence analyses assumed roughly uniform sequencing depth across donors, which may not hold. Later findings reportedly placed an Asian-associated ancestry cluster below the approximately 700-donor mean for N-insertions.

Amplification used 60 Vbeta primers and 13 Jbeta primers. Repertoires were generated with immunoSEQ multiplex PCR, while TCRdb's copy carries only in-frame clones and drops some. The ten most abundant clones cover 0.9% to 1.4% of a sample with around 200,000 clones. Sample: PBMCs. The V and J genes are TRBV6-5 and TRBJ1-1; 8 bases agree with TRBD1. The sequence was obtained from a girl aged 2 to 10 in good health and CMV-seropositive. CDR3 sequence: CTTTRGQGNTEAFF. As DNA, the CDR3 is TGTACCACCACCCGTGGACAGGGGAACACTGAAGCTTTCTTT.